Presented here are 26 T cell receptor beta chains from one specimen sequenced in a study of blood T cell repertoires in COVID-19. TCRdb keeps only in-frame clones here, not all; method: immunoSEQ multiplex PCR. The table has about 410,000 clones, about 90% seen once. What was sequenced was PBMCs or T cells enriched from blood (not recorded which). The source of these receptors is a man between 18 and 35 years old who had recovered from COVID-19.

The CDR3 region is CAWSVGGSYYEQYF. CDR3 DNA sequence: TGTGCCTGGAGTGTAGGCGGGAGCTACTACGAGCAGTACTTC. The V call is TRBV30, the J call TRBJ2-7; 7 bases are a match to TRBD2. Germline V gene data show CDR1 as GTSNPN and CDR2 as SVGIG (reference sequence). This CDR3 spans 14 amino acids. J lost 3 bases, V lost 0 bases, and 5 bases had no gene match.

This clone was seen just once. The chain employs TRBV18 and TRBJ2-7; possibly TRBD2 for D (5 bases). Trimming pared 2 bases from V and 0 bases from J, leaving 8 bases between. CDR1 is KGHSH and CDR2 is LQKENI in the germline V gene. This CDR3 region has 14 residues. CDR3 sequence (DNA): TGTGCCAGCTCACCAGAGCGGAGCTCCTACGAGCAGTACTTC. This translates into CASSPERSSYEQYF.

V usage is TRBV14 and J usage is TRBJ2-7, with TRBD1 as a possible D gene (5 bases). V lost 3 bases, J lost 3 bases, and 15 bases lay in between. The CDR3 is 15 amino acids. Germline lookup yields CDR1 SGHDN and CDR2 FVKESK. This chain's CDR3 is CASSQRPGPYYEQYF. For the CDR3, the DNA is TGTGCCAGCAGCCAGCGTCCAGGGCCTTACTACGAGCAGTACTTC.

The chain combines TRBV4-1 with TRBJ1-5, with D possibly matching TRBD1 (5 bases). CDR3 length: 14 amino acids. With 3 bases removed from V and 3 bases from J, the gap between germline ends came to 9 bases. The germline CDR1 and CDR2 sequences are MGHRA and YSYEKL. For the CDR3, the DNA is TGCGCCAGCAGCCAGAGGACACTCAATCAGCCCCAGCATTTT. Amino acid sequence: CASSQRTLNQPQHF.

This chain links TRBV23-1 with TRBJ1-5; 12 nucleotides match TRBD1. TRBV23-1 is an ORF, and what it does is uncertain. The length of the CDR3 is 14 residues. J gave up 4 bases and V 10 bases, and 5 bases lay outside the gene matches. The CDR3, as DNA: TGCGCCACCACGGGACAGGGGGCGAATCAGCCCCAGCATTTT. This translates into CATTGQGANQPQHF.

This chain joins TRBV24-1 and TRBJ2-2; maybe TRBD1 (6 bases). This CDR3 has 19 residues. Germline loops: CDR1 KGHDR, CDR2 SFDVKD. Trimming took off 0 bases at V and 4 bases at J, with 20 bases between the two ends. CDR3 sequence: CATSDLSRPQGSGTGELFF. The CDR3 DNA follows: TGTGCCACCAGTGATTTGTCAAGGCCCCAGGGGTCAGGCACCGGGGAGCTGTTTTTT.

The chain is built from TRBV15 and TRBJ1-5; TRBD1 agrees at 8 bases. This CDR3 has 17 amino acids. CDR1 and CDR2 (germline): LNHNV, YYDKDF (reference sequence). Germline trimming cut 2 bases from V and 1 base from J; bases unmatched to any gene: 7. The CDR3 coding sequence is TGTGCCACCAGCAGAACCAGACAGGGGAAAAGCAATCAGCCCCAGCATTTT. As protein: CATSRTRQGKSNQPQHF.

The rearrangement joins TRBV18 to TRBJ1-2, with D possibly being TRBD1 (5 bases). Germline CDR1 and CDR2: KGHSH and LQKENI. This CDR3 has 13 residues. Trimming stripped 1 base from V and 6 bases from J, with 9 bases between. CDR3 nucleotides: TGTGCCAGCTCACCACTTTCAGGGAATGGCTACACCTTC. As protein: CASSPLSGNGYTF.

The V and J genes are TRBV27 and TRBJ2-3, with 8 bases aligning to TRBD2. The V and J ends lost 8 bases and 1 base, in that order; junction bases with no gene match: 11. Germline lookup yields CDR1 MNHEY and CDR2 SMNVEV (reference sequence). This CDR3 region has 16 residues. The CDR3 sequence: CASAPGAGGRTDTQYF. In DNA, the CDR3 is TGTGCCAGCGCCCCGGGCGCGGGAGGCCGCACAGATACGCAGTATTTT.

The rearrangement joins TRBV19 to TRBJ1-6; D may be TRBD1 (5 bases). This CDR3 is 16 amino acids long. V lost 9 bases and J 7 bases, leaving 22 bases between the germline ends. CDR1 is LNHDA and CDR2 is SQIVND in the germline V gene (reference sequence). The CDR3 here is CASRRQNPGGNSPLHF. In DNA, the CDR3 is TGTGCCAGCCGGAGACAGAACCCAGGTGGAAATTCACCCCTCCACTTT. Full variable domain (rest looked up from reference TRBV19 and TRBJ1-6): DGGITQSPKYLFRKEGQNVTLSCEQNLNHDAMYWYRQDPGQGLRLIYYSQIVNDFQKGDIAEGYSVSREKKESFPLTVTSAQKNPTAFYLCASRRQNPGGNSPLHFGNGTRLTVT.

The rearrangement uses TRBV6-4 and TRBJ1-3, with 8 bases identical to TRBD1. Germline CDR1 MRHNA, CDR2 SNTAGT. Germline trimming cut 5 bases from V and 3 bases from J; bases unmatched to any gene: 21. This CDR3 has 20 amino acids. The CDR3 region has the DNA TGTGCCAGCAGTTTAGCCTATGGGCAGGGGGCTCTTAACCTTGGAAACACCATATATTTT. Translation gives CASSLAYGQGALNLGNTIYF.

The rearrangement uses TRBV20-1 and TRBJ1-5, with TRBD1 as a possible D gene (5 bases). V was shortened by 3 bases and J by 1 base, with 13 bases between the two germline ends. Germline V gene data show CDR1 as DFQATT and CDR2 as SNEGSKA (reference sequence). CDR3 length equals 15 residues. CDR3 loop: CSASPGVRSNQPQHF. Here the CDR3 DNA reads TGCAGTGCTAGTCCGGGGGTGAGAAGCAATCAGCCCCAGCATTTT.

The chain carries TRBV14 and TRBJ2-2; D gene unclear. V lost 3 bases, J lost 5 bases, and 4 bases lay in between. The CDR3 loop spans 12 amino acids. CDR1 is SGHDN, CDR2 FVKESK, per germline. DNA of the CDR3: TGTGCCAGCAGCCATCATACCGGGGAGCTGTTTTTT. Protein sequence: CASSHHTGELFF. Looking up the rest from reference TRBV14 and TRBJ2-2 gives the full variable domain: EAGVTQFPSHSVIEKGQTVTLRCDPISGHDNLYWYRRVMGKEIKFLLHFVKESKQDESGMPNNRFLAERTGGTYSTLKVQPAELEDSGVYFCASSHHTGELFFGEGSRLTVL.

The CDR3 region is CASSIWAGNTGELFF. CDR3 nucleotides: TGTGCCAGTAGTATTTGGGCGGGGAACACCGGGGAGCTGTTTTTT. V is TRBV19 and J is TRBJ2-2; tentative D call: TRBD2 (5 bases). The ends were cut back, 3 bases at V and 1 base at J, with 9 bases in the middle. This CDR3 is built from 15 residues. CDR1 is LNHDA, CDR2 SQIVND, per germline (reference sequence).

The chain recombines TRBV19 with TRBJ2-1, with 8 nucleotides matching TRBD2. The junction had 5 bases not matched to a gene; V was cut back by 6 bases and J by 7 bases. This CDR3 is built from 13 residues. Germline V gene sequence: CDR1 LNHDA, CDR2 SQIVND (reference sequence). In nucleotides, the CDR3 is TGTGCCAGTAGGGAGCGGGAGTTTAATGAGCAGTTCTTC. Translated, it gives CASREREFNEQFF.

This clone has a single count. The V call is TRBV2, the J call TRBJ1-1; 7 nucleotides align to TRBD1. The CDR3 runs to 19 residues. The V gene end was trimmed by 4 bases and the J gene end by 6 bases; junction bases not matched to a gene: 23. Looked up from germline, CDR1 is SNHLY and CDR2 is FYNNEI. As DNA, the CDR3 is TGTGCCAGCAGTGCCATGCTCTTTTTTTCCGGGACAGAGCGTTCTGAAGCTTTCTTT. Translation gives CASSAMLFFSGTERSEAFF.

The rearrangement links TRBV27 to TRBJ1-2; 7 nucleotides agree with TRBD1. The germline CDR1 and CDR2 sequences are MNHEY and SMNVEV (reference sequence). The V and J ends lost 4 bases and 8 bases, in that order; junction bases with no gene match: 7. CDR3 size: 13 residues. The CDR3 nucleotides are TGTGCCAGCAGTTATCGGACAGGCTACGGCTACACCTTC. Its protein product is CASSYRTGYGYTF.

This chain joins TRBV28 and TRBJ2-7; D may be TRBD2 (6 bases). Germline V gene sequence: CDR1 MDHEN, CDR2 SYDVKM. V was cut by 1 base and J by 2 bases, with 6 bases left in between. This CDR3 is built from 13 residues. The CDR3 bases are TGTGCCAGCAGTTTATTAGCGGCCTACGAGCAGTACTTC. Translating it yields CASSLLAAYEQYF.

The chain employs TRBV10-3 and TRBJ1-2, with TRBD1 as a possible D gene (5 bases). Trimming took off 2 bases at V and 8 bases at J, with 6 bases between the two ends. Germline assignment: CDR1 ENHRY and CDR2 SYGVKD. This CDR3 contains 11 residues. The CDR3 DNA reads as TGTGCCATCAGTGAGAGGGGAGGCTACACCTTC. It encodes CAISERGGYTF.

The chain couples TRBV7-3 to TRBJ1-1; 7 nucleotides agree with TRBD1. V lost 4 bases, J lost 1 base, and 6 bases stayed unmatched. The germline V gene encodes CDR1 SGHTA and CDR2 FQGTGA. CDR3 length equals 15 residues. The DNA of the CDR3 is TGTGCCAGCAGCTCACTGACAGGGCAGAACACTGAAGCTTTCTTT. Encoded protein: CASSSLTGQNTEAFF.

The J gene is TRBJ2-3, the V gene TRBV7-9, with D hard to call. V was clipped by 5 bases and J by 0 bases, with 9 bases between them. CDR1 and CDR2 (germline): SEHNR, FQNEAQ (reference sequence). This CDR3 region has 14 residues. The CDR3 protein is CASSPSTSTDTQYF. The CDR3 region has the DNA TGTGCCAGCAGCCCTTCCACTAGCACAGATACGCAGTATTTT.

The CDR3 DNA reads TGTGCCAGCAGGGGCCCCCGTGCTGGGAACACTGAAGCTTTCTTT. Its translation: CASRGPRAGNTEAFF. The chain has TRBV6-5 and TRBJ1-1; D unresolved. CDR1 and CDR2 from the germline V gene are MNHEY and SVGAGI. With 6 bases removed from V and 1 base from J, the gap between germline ends came to 15 bases. The CDR3 length is 15 residues.

The chain has TRBV6-5 and TRBJ1-1; D call uncertain. Germline loops: CDR1 MNHEY, CDR2 SVGAGI. V shed 5 bases and J shed 3 bases, with 13 bases lying between them. This CDR3 region has 14 residues. The CDR3 DNA is TGTGCCAGCAGTCCGGCGGGAGGACACACTGAAGCTTTCTTT. It is translated as CASSPAGGHTEAFF.

The chain is built from TRBV5-1 and TRBJ2-7; the D gene is possibly TRBD2 (5 bases). Germline V CDR1 and CDR2: SGHRS, YFSETQ. Trimming took 0 bases from V and 3 from J, leaving 10 bases between them. The CDR3 contains 14 residues. The CDR3 loop reads CASSLDPGYYEQYF. CDR3 nucleotide sequence: TGCGCCAGCAGCTTGGATCCGGGATACTACGAGCAGTACTTC.

The J gene is TRBJ2-2, the V gene TRBV15; 10 bases are shared with TRBD2. Unmatched junction bases numbered 3, after V lost 0 bases and J lost 5 bases. The length of the CDR3 is 16 residues. Germline assignment: CDR1 LNHNV and CDR2 YYDKDF (reference sequence). CDR3 sequence (DNA): TGTGCCACCAGCAGAGATTCTAGCGGGAGTACCGGGGAGCTGTTTTTT. Translated, it gives CATSRDSSGSTGELFF.

The genes are TRBV24-1 and TRBJ1-2, with 7 bases lining up with TRBD1. Germline-derived CDR1 and CDR2 are KGHDR and SFDVKD. V lost 4 bases to trimming and J lost 4 bases; unmatched junction nucleotides: 11. CDR3 size: 16 residues. The CDR3 protein is CATSDPGQPSLYGYTF. The CDR3 DNA sequence: TGTGCCACCAGTGACCCGGGACAGCCTTCCCTCTATGGCTACACCTTC.